The 5 T cell receptor beta chains in this list originate from one sample, sequenced in a study of shared clonotypes between healthy human individuals. TCRdb keeps only in-frame clones here, not all; method: immunoSEQ multiplex PCR. The data hold more than 2 million clones, with over 85% observed a single time. Material for sequencing was naive CD4+ T cells sorted from blood. Subset specified: CD45RA+ positively selected. The receptors come from a young man in good health.

This sequence joins TRBV7-9 and TRBJ1-6; tentative D call: TRBD1 (5 bases). This CDR3 is built from 18 residues. V was shortened by 0 bases and J by 2 bases, with 14 bases between the two germline ends. Germline V gives CDR1 SEHNR, CDR2 FQNEAQ (reference sequence). This CDR3 reads CASSLAQGRDAYNSPLHF. The CDR3 coding sequence is TGTGCCAGCAGCTTAGCGCAGGGCAGGGATGCCTATAATTCACCCCTCCACTTT.

J is TRBJ1-3 and V is TRBV10-3; D is unresolved. This CDR3 has 17 residues. Trimming stripped 0 bases from V and 7 bases from J, with 19 bases between. Germline lookup yields CDR1 ENHRY and CDR2 SYGVKD. DNA of the CDR3: TGTGCCATCAGTGAGTCGGGTGAACAGTCGAAGCTCAACACCATATATTTT. Amino acid sequence: CAISESGEQSKLNTIYF.

The chain carries TRBV6-5 and TRBJ2-6; D ambiguous. Germline CDR1 and CDR2: MNHEY and SVGAGI. The germline V and J ends were trimmed by 7 bases and 0 bases, with 7 bases remaining between them. The CDR3 consists of 14 residues. The CDR3: CASNLGSGANVLTF. As DNA, the CDR3 is TGTGCCAGCAACCTGGGCTCTGGGGCCAACGTCCTGACTTTC.

The chain has TRBV2 and TRBJ2-5; D might be TRBD2 (5 bases). The CDR3 is 13 residues long. Trimming took 3 bases from V and 5 from J, leaving 10 bases between them. Looked up from germline, CDR1 is SNHLY and CDR2 is FYNNEI. The CDR3 sequence: CASSDGAGETQYF. CDR3 nucleotides: TGTGCCAGCAGTGACGGCGCGGGCGAGACCCAGTACTTC.

V is TRBV11-2 and J is TRBJ2-3; D is perhaps TRBD2 (6 bases). The germline V gene has CDR1 SGHAT and CDR2 FQNNGV. This CDR3 contains 14 residues. Trimming removed 1 base at V and 2 bases at J, with 7 bases between. Here the CDR3 reads CASSLVAATDTQYF. The CDR3 DNA is TGTGCCAGCAGCTTAGTAGCGGCCACAGATACGCAGTATTTT.